A selection of T cell receptor beta chains follows, all from one sample in a study of shared clonotypes between healthy human individuals. Some clones are missing from TCRdb's copy, which holds only in-frame ones; the method was immunoSEQ multiplex PCR. The sample comprises 2,500,000 or so clones, roughly 92% of which are singletons, and about 0.41% rests with the top ten. Sequencing was carried out using naive CD4+ T cells from PBMCs. These receptors all stem from a man between 18 and 35 years old in good health. Some clones in this sample may be carry-over from other donors' samples. Each CDR3 is given with its conserved first and last residue.

length	J	V	CDR3
14	TRBJ2-7	TRBV5-1	CASSLPGQTYEQYF
13	TRBJ2-7	TRBV29-1	CSVESQGSSEQYF
14	TRBJ2-1	TRBV18	CASSPLGTSAEQFF
16	TRBJ2-1	TRBV28	CASSLYQAGVNNEQFF
14	TRBJ2-3	TRBV7-9	CASSRREGTDTQYF
15	TRBJ2-7	TRBV7-2	CASSPEWGGPYEQYF
11	TRBJ2-2	TRBV27	CASRQGSELFF
15	TRBJ2-3	TRBV5-4	CASSLGDIFQDTQYF
14	TRBJ2-3	TRBV7-9	CASSFGADTDTQYF
16	TRBJ1-2	TRBV7-2	CASSLGQGAGLRGYTF
16	TRBJ2-7	TRBV5-4	CASSLGTSGTLDEQYF
14	TRBJ1-3	TRBV7-2	CASSLDRSGNTIYF
14	TRBJ2-7	TRBV6-5	CASSYSQDSYEQYF
15	TRBJ2-7	TRBV5-1	CASSPGQGRFYEQYF
13	TRBJ1-1	TRBV29-1	CSSEYRGRRVAFF
14	TRBJ2-7	TRBV6-1	CASSERRRSYEQYF
15	TRBJ2-7	TRBV5-4	CASSWQGARKYEQYF
15	TRBJ2-2	TRBV11-2	CASSPGVWRTGELFF
15	TRBJ1-3	TRBV5-1	CASTDSSLSGNTIYF
14	TRBJ2-4	TRBV27	CASSSGQGGHIQYF
20	TRBJ2-6	TRBV27	CASSFYLGAGLSSGANVLTF
15	TRBJ2-7	TRBV27	CASRPKGRSSYEQYF
19	TRBJ2-1	TRBV12-5	CASGNTGTSGIPVYNEQFF
15	TRBJ2-2	TRBV18	CASSGVAGEVGELFF
13	TRBJ2-3	TRBV7-3	CASSPKGADTQYF
12	TRBJ2-3	TRBV18	CASSPQGRAQYF
13	TRBJ1-2	TRBV27	CASSFDRNYGYTF
17	TRBJ2-2	TRBV9	CASSTSGRAVWTGELFF
13	TRBJ1-5	TRBV2	CASSEQGNQPQHF
16	TRBJ2-1	TRBV4-1	CASSQPAGTVSWEQFF
17	TRBJ1-4	TRBV2	CASSEAIAPQNNEKLFF
14	TRBJ1-2	TRBV5-6	CASSSAGGLAPATF
14	TRBJ2-5	TRBV7-2	CASSQNWRLETQYF
15	TRBJ2-5	TRBV6-1	CASSGTISGIQTQYF
14	TRBJ1-1	TRBV6-5	CASSPSSPRGEAFF
16	TRBJ1-2	TRBV7-2	CASSPGLRGRSYGYTF
12	TRBJ1-1	TRBV7-9	CASSREGPEAFF
16	TRBJ2-2	TRBV18	CASSPQSGWNTGELFF
15	TRBJ1-2	TRBV5-4	CASSLAGVASYGYTF
14	TRBJ2-3	TRBV5-4	CASKVGGSTDTQYF
13	TRBJ1-4	TRBV28	CASSSHSNEKLFF
13	TRBJ1-2	TRBV30	CAWSEVGPSGYTF
18	TRBJ1-4	TRBV4-2	CASSQEIALMGNNEKLFF
15	TRBJ2-5	TRBV7-2	CASSLLTGYQETQYF
16	TRBJ2-2	TRBV5-4	CASSLPGQSNTGELFF
18	TRBJ2-2	TRBV11-1	CASSLSQAGGPGTGELFF
20	TRBJ2-1	TRBV5-1	CASIGTSGGEARTSYNEQFF
16	TRBJ1-1	TRBV21-1	CASSNHDRGDNTEAFF
14	TRBJ1-1	TRBV28	CASSETRGFTEAFF
14	TRBJ1-3	TRBV19	CASNRDSSGNTIYF
15	TRBJ2-7	TRBV14	CASSQGTVSGVRQYF
18	TRBJ2-2	TRBV19	CASSIIKSREGNTGELFF
16	TRBJ2-1	TRBV4-1	CASSQGLATRYNEQFF
15	TRBJ2-4	TRBV7-3	CASSLNLGLGNIQYF
14	TRBJ1-5	TRBV6-1	CASRSGINNQPQHF
13	TRBJ1-1	TRBV27	CASYDTIHTEAFF
15	TRBJ1-5	TRBV2	CASRETGFGNQPQHF
14	TRBJ1-1	TRBV29-1	CSVVGLRLNTEAFF
17	TRBJ2-2	TRBV7-3	CASSSTRDSVITGELFF
15	TRBJ2-7	TRBV5-4	CASSLGARGSYEQYF